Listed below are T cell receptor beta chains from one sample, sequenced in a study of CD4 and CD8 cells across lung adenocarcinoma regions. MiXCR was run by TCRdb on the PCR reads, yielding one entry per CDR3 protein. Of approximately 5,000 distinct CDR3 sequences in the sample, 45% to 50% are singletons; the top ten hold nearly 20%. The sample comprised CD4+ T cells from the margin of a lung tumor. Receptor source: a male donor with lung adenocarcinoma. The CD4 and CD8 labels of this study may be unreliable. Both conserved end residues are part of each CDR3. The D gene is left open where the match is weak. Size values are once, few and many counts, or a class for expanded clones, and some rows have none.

DNA: TGTGCCAGCAGTCGTCCTGAGGGTTCTTCACCCCTCCACTTT
CDR3: CASSRPEGSSPLHF
J: TRBJ1-6
V: TRBV6-1
size: medium-sized
D: NA

DNA: TGTGCCAGCAGTTTGTTGGGGGCGGGGGGCGGTGACCCAGAGACCCAGTATTTT
CDR3: CASSLLGAGGGDPETQYF
J: TRBJ2-3
V: TRBV12-3/TRBV12-4
size: NA
D: TRBD2

DNA: TGTGCCACCTCCTGGACAGGGGGCGCGGATACGCAGTATTTT
CDR3: CATSWTGGADTQYF
J: TRBJ2-3
V: TRBV27
size: NA
D: TRBD1

DNA: TGCGCCAGCAGTTCAGGAAGCACAGATACGCAGTATTTT
CDR3: CASSSGSTDTQYF
J: TRBJ2-3
V: TRBV10-1
size: large
D: NA

DNA: TGTGCCAGCAGACTCCAGGCTGTGAGCACAGATACGCAGTATTTT
CDR3: CASRLQAVSTDTQYF
J: TRBJ2-3
V: TRBV6-1
size: NA
D: NA

DNA: TGTGCCAGCAGTGCGGGCCGCGGGGGCCGTGACCCAGAGACGCAGTACTTT
CDR3: CASSAGRGGRDPETQYF
J: TRBJ2-3
V: TRBV27
size: NA
D: NA

DNA: TGCGCCAGCAGCGAACAGGGGTACGAGCAGTACTTC
CDR3: CASSEQGYEQYF
J: TRBJ2-7
V: TRBV4-1
size: NA
D: TRBD1

DNA: TGTGCCAGCGGTATCGGGGGCAGTCTCGTAGATACGCAGTATTTT
CDR3: CASGIGGSLVDTQYF
J: TRBJ2-3
V: TRBV6-1
size: NA
D: NA

DNA: TGTGCCAGCAGTAACCACAGGGGGCTAAATAATTCACCCCTCCACTTT
CDR3: CASSNHRGLNNSPLHF
J: TRBJ1-6
V: TRBV6-5
size: NA
D: TRBD1

DNA: TGTGCCAGCAGCCCCCTTGCCGGCGGGAAGCATAGACGGGAGCAGTACTTC
CDR3: CASSPLAGGKHRREQYF
J: TRBJ2-7
V: TRBV27
size: NA
D: NA

DNA: TGTGCCAGCAGCTTAGCCTACAATGAGCAGTTCTTC
CDR3: CASSLAYNEQFF
J: TRBJ2-1
V: TRBV7-2
size: NA
D: NA

DNA: TGTGCCAGCAGTGGGGGCGGACTAGCGGGTGGGAATGAGCAGTTCTTC
CDR3: CASSGGGLAGGNEQFF
J: TRBJ2-1
V: TRBV6-1
size: medium-sized
D: TRBD2

DNA: TGCGCCAGCAGTGACAGGGGGCAAGACACCCAGTACTTC
CDR3: CASSDRGQDTQYF
J: TRBJ2-5
V: TRBV10-1
size: once
D: TRBD1

DNA: TGTGCCAGCAGTGCGGGCGGGCCCGCAGAGACCCAGTATTTC
CDR3: CASSAGGPAETQYF
J: TRBJ2-3
V: TRBV7-2
size: NA
D: NA

DNA: TGTGCCACAAGACAGAGCTCCTATAATTCACCCCTCCACTTT
CDR3: CATRQSSYNSPLHF
J: TRBJ1-6
V: TRBV12-3/TRBV12-4
size: few
D: NA

DNA: TGTGCCAGCAGTGAAAGTGAGACCCAGTACTTC
CDR3: CASSESETQYF
J: TRBJ2-5
V: TRBV6-1
size: NA
D: NA

DNA: TGTGCCAGCAGGAGATCGGGTTCGCAGTACTTC
CDR3: CASRRSGSQYF
J: TRBJ2-5
V: TRBV6-1
size: NA
D: NA

DNA: TGTGCCAGCAGACGACAGGGGGCTAACTATGGCTACACCTTC
CDR3: CASRRQGANYGYTF
J: TRBJ1-2
V: TRBV6-5
size: NA
D: TRBD1

DNA: TGTGCCAGCAGCTTATACGGGCCGAGCTCCTACAATGAGCAGTTCTTC
CDR3: CASSLYGPSSYNEQFF
J: TRBJ2-1
V: TRBV7-2
size: once
D: NA

DNA: TGTGCCAGCAGCCAAGACGCAGCGGGAGTCAGCACAGATACGCAGTATTTT
CDR3: CASSQDAAGVSTDTQYF
J: TRBJ2-3
V: TRBV14
size: medium-sized
D: TRBD2

DNA: TGTGCCAGCAGTCCGGGGACTAGCGGGACTAACTACAATGAGCAGTTCTTC
CDR3: CASSPGTSGTNYNEQFF
J: TRBJ2-1
V: TRBV27
size: NA
D: TRBD2

DNA: TGTGCCAGCAGCCAAGACGGGCCCAATGAGCAGTTCTTC
CDR3: CASSQDGPNEQFF
J: TRBJ2-1
V: TRBV14
size: once
D: NA

DNA: TGTGCCAGCAGCTTAGCCCCTCGGACAGGAACTAGCACAGATACGCAGTATTTT
CDR3: CASSLAPRTGTSTDTQYF
J: TRBJ2-3
V: TRBV7-8
size: NA
D: TRBD1

DNA: TGTGCCAGCAGTGCCGGGACAGCTGCCGGTTCACCCCTCCACTTT
CDR3: CASSAGTAAGSPLHF
J: TRBJ1-6
V: TRBV6-1
size: NA
D: TRBD1

DNA: TGTGCCAGCAGAAAAACGGGACTAGCGGGTCGCACAGATACGCAGTATTTT
CDR3: CASRKTGLAGRTDTQYF
J: TRBJ2-3
V: TRBV27
size: few
D: TRBD2

DNA: TGTGCCAGCAGTTTACGCGGGAGGCGGGACAATGAGCAGTTCTTC
CDR3: CASSLRGRRDNEQFF
J: TRBJ2-1
V: TRBV12-3/TRBV12-4
size: NA
D: TRBD2

DNA: TGCGCCAGCAGCCAAGATTCGTCAGCGGCTAAACGGGACGAGCAGTACTTC
CDR3: CASSQDSSAAKRDEQYF
J: TRBJ2-7
V: TRBV4-1
size: NA
D: NA

DNA: TGTGCCAGCAGTGAGGGACAGATAAGGGCAATAACAACTGAAGCTTTCTTT
CDR3: CASSEGQIRAITTEAFF
J: TRBJ1-1
V: TRBV6-1
size: medium-sized
D: TRBD1

DNA: TGTGCCAGCAGTGGACAACAGAGAACCTACGAGCAGTACTTC
CDR3: CASSGQQRTYEQYF
J: TRBJ2-7
V: TRBV6-1
size: NA
D: NA

DNA: TGTGCCAGCAGCAGTGGGGGGCTCTCCTACAATGAGCAGTTCTTC
CDR3: CASSSGGLSYNEQFF
J: TRBJ2-1
V: TRBV25-1
size: NA
D: NA

DNA: TGTGCCAGCAGACTTTATAGCGACAGCACAGGGGAGCAGTATTTT
CDR3: CASRLYSDSTGEQYF
J: TRBJ2-3
V: TRBV6-1
size: NA
D: TRBD1

DNA: TGTGCCAGCGGACGGACAGGAGGGAACACTGAAGCTTTCTTT
CDR3: CASGRTGGNTEAFF
J: TRBJ1-1
V: TRBV6-1
size: medium-sized
D: TRBD1

DNA: TGCGCCAGCAGCTTGTTGGGGCAAACCGAGCAGTTCTTC
CDR3: CASSLLGQTEQFF
J: TRBJ2-1
V: TRBV5-1
size: few
D: NA

DNA: TGCGCCAGCAGCTTGGGCACTAACCGACACAATGAGCAGTTCTTC
CDR3: CASSLGTNRHNEQFF
J: TRBJ2-1
V: TRBV5-1
size: once
D: NA

DNA: TGTGCCAGCAGTATGACGACATGGGCTAACAATGGCGCCTTCTTC
CDR3: CASSMTTWANNGAFF
J: TRBJ2-1
V: TRBV6-1
size: NA
D: NA

DNA: TGCGCCAGCAGCCCTCGCTCTGGGGCCAACGTCCTGACTTTC
CDR3: CASSPRSGANVLTF
J: TRBJ2-6
V: TRBV4-1
size: NA
D: NA

DNA: TGTGCCAGCAGTGAAGGGATGAGGGACCCCACTGAAGCTTTCTTT
CDR3: CASSEGMRDPTEAFF
J: TRBJ1-1
V: TRBV6-1
size: few
D: NA

DNA: TGCGTCAGGGGCCTACAGGCTGCGGGGACAGGTACGCAGTATTTT
CDR3: CVRGLQAAGTGTQYF
J: TRBJ2-3
V: TRBV10-2
size: NA
D: TRBD1

DNA: TGTGCCAGCAGCTTAGTCCCGGACGAGCAGTTCTTC
CDR3: CASSLVPDEQFF
J: TRBJ2-1
V: TRBV11-3
size: large
D: NA

DNA: TGTGCCAGCAGCCAACGGTGGCTAGCGGGTGAGCAGCACTTT
CDR3: CASSQRWLAGEQHF
J: TRBJ1-6
V: TRBV14
size: once
D: NA

DNA: TGTGCCAGCAGTGACGACCTTACGCAGTATTTT
CDR3: CASSDDLTQYF
J: TRBJ2-3
V: TRBV6-4
size: NA
D: NA

DNA: TGTGCCAGCAGCTTTGCAGTACGGAGCAGGGGTACGCAGTATTTT
CDR3: CASSFAVRSRGTQYF
J: TRBJ2-3
V: TRBV7-2
size: medium-sized
D: NA

DNA: TGTGCCAGCAGTTCCACGCAGAGACTCTACGAGCAGTACTTC
CDR3: CASSSTQRLYEQYF
J: TRBJ2-7
V: TRBV6-5
size: medium-sized
D: NA

DNA: TGTGCCAGCAGTTACCACAGGGGGAGTTCAAAGGGGAATTACAATGAGCAGTTCTTC
CDR3: CASSYHRGSSKGNYNEQFF
J: TRBJ2-1
V: TRBV6-5
size: NA
D: TRBD1

DNA: TGTGCCAGCAGCCAAGAAATTCTGGACCTTTCGTACAATGAGCAGTTCTTC
CDR3: CASSQEILDLSYNEQFF
J: TRBJ2-1
V: TRBV3-1
size: few
D: NA

DNA: TGTGCCATCAGTGAGTCGAGCAGAACTGAAGCTTTCTTT
CDR3: CAISESSRTEAFF
J: TRBJ1-1
V: TRBV10-3
size: medium-sized
D: NA

DNA: TGTGCCAGCAATGAAAGCGGGAATCTTTACGAGCAGTACTTC
CDR3: CASNESGNLYEQYF
J: TRBJ2-7
V: TRBV6-1
size: NA
D: TRBD2

DNA: TGTGCCAGCAGCCTGGGACATTCCACAGATACGCAGTATTTT
CDR3: CASSLGHSTDTQYF
J: TRBJ2-3
V: TRBV3-1
size: NA
D: NA

DNA: TGTGCCAGCAGTCTGACCGGGACAGGGATACGGGAGCAGTTCTTC
CDR3: CASSLTGTGIREQFF
J: TRBJ2-1
V: TRBV28
size: few
D: TRBD1

DNA: TGTGCCGCGGGTCTTGGGGGAGGGGACCCAGATACGCAGTACTTC
CDR3: CAAGLGGGDPDTQYF
J: TRBJ2-7
V: TRBV27
size: NA
D: TRBD2